A selection of T cell receptor beta chains follows, all from one sample in a study of post-analysis software for immune sequencing data. TCRdb recomputed calls from the PCR reads with MiXCR, one row per CDR3 protein. In the table there are 150,000 to 200,000 distinct CDR3 sequences, approximately 35% of which are singletons. Material: blood, obtained after autologous hematopoietic stem cell transplantation. The receptors here all came from a girl between 5 and 17 years old with multiple sclerosis. Each CDR3 is given with its conserved first and last residue. Each record gives: J gene, D gene, V gene, clone size, CDR3 DNA, CDR3 protein. The D gene is left open where the match is weak. The size entry is marked missing in some rows and otherwise reads once, few, many or a size class.

j_gene: TRBJ2-5; d_gene: TRBD1; v_gene: TRBV7-8; abundance: NA; CDR3nt: TGTGCCAGCAGCCCTAAGGGGGCCACGGAGACCCAGTACTTC; CDR3aa: CASSPKGATETQYF
j_gene: TRBJ2-5; d_gene: NA; v_gene: TRBV11-2; abundance: few; CDR3nt: TGTGCCAGCAGCTTAGATGGGAGATCCGAGACCCAGTACTTC; CDR3aa: CASSLDGRSETQYF
j_gene: TRBJ2-7; d_gene: TRBD2; v_gene: TRBV7-2; abundance: NA; CDR3nt: TGTGCCAGCAGGTTAGCGGGAGCCCCCTACGAGCAGTACTTC; CDR3aa: CASRLAGAPYEQYF
j_gene: TRBJ2-1; d_gene: NA; v_gene: TRBV6-5; abundance: NA; CDR3nt: TGTGCCAGCTCCCGGACAGTTAATTCCTACAATGAGCAGTTCTTC; CDR3aa: CASSRTVNSYNEQFF
j_gene: TRBJ1-5; d_gene: TRBD1; v_gene: TRBV24-1; abundance: once; CDR3nt: TGTGCCACCAGTAGAGGACAGGTCAATCAGCCCCAGCATTTT; CDR3aa: CATSRGQVNQPQHF
j_gene: TRBJ2-1; d_gene: TRBD2; v_gene: TRBV11-3; abundance: once; CDR3nt: TGTGCCAGCAGTGGGGGGGGGCAGTTCTTC; CDR3aa: CASSGGGQFF
j_gene: TRBJ2-1; d_gene: TRBD2; v_gene: TRBV4-2; abundance: few; CDR3nt: TGTGCCAGCAGCCACCCTATCTTTGGTAGCGGGGGGAATGAGCAGTTCTTC; CDR3aa: CASSHPIFGSGGNEQFF
j_gene: TRBJ2-5; d_gene: TRBD2; v_gene: TRBV7-7; abundance: few; CDR3nt: TGTGCTAGCGGGGAGAACCGACAAGAGACCCAGTACTTC; CDR3aa: CASGENRQETQYF
j_gene: TRBJ2-5; d_gene: TRBD2; v_gene: TRBV15; abundance: NA; CDR3nt: TGTGCCACCAGCAGAGCCCGGGAGGGCCGCGAGACCCAGTACTTC; CDR3aa: CATSRAREGRETQYF
j_gene: TRBJ1-4; d_gene: NA; v_gene: TRBV28; abundance: few; CDR3nt: TGTGCCAGCAGGGAGAGGGGTGGTGAAAAACTGTTTTTT; CDR3aa: CASRERGGEKLFF
j_gene: TRBJ1-2; d_gene: NA; v_gene: TRBV18; abundance: NA; CDR3nt: TGTGCCAGCTCACCCCTCGGGGGCAGTGATGGCTACACCTTC; CDR3aa: CASSPLGGSDGYTF
j_gene: TRBJ2-3; d_gene: TRBD2; v_gene: TRBV6-2/TRBV6-3; abundance: many; CDR3nt: TGTGCCAGCAGTTACGAAGTAGCGGGAGATACGCAGTATTTT; CDR3aa: CASSYEVAGDTQYF
j_gene: TRBJ2-7; d_gene: NA; v_gene: TRBV7-6; abundance: NA; CDR3nt: TGTGTCAGCAGCATAGCCCCAAACCCAAACTACGAGCAGTACTTC; CDR3aa: CVSSIAPNPNYEQYF
j_gene: TRBJ2-1; d_gene: NA; v_gene: TRBV28; abundance: few; CDR3nt: TGTGCCAGCTTCTCCGACAGCGACTACAATGAGCAGTTCTTC; CDR3aa: CASFSDSDYNEQFF
j_gene: TRBJ2-7; d_gene: TRBD1; v_gene: TRBV20-1; abundance: NA; CDR3nt: TGCAGTGGGAATGGAGACAGGGGGCTAAACGAGCAGTACTTC; CDR3aa: CSGNGDRGLNEQYF
j_gene: TRBJ2-7; d_gene: TRBD1; v_gene: TRBV6-1; abundance: NA; CDR3nt: TGTGCCAGCTCCAGGGACAGGGGGCTCTACGAGCAGTACTTC; CDR3aa: CASSRDRGLYEQYF
j_gene: TRBJ2-7; d_gene: TRBD2; v_gene: TRBV20-1; abundance: NA; CDR3nt: TGCAGTGCTAGAAGGGCTAGCGGGCCCAGCGGCGAGCAGTACTTC; CDR3aa: CSARRASGPSGEQYF
j_gene: TRBJ2-3; d_gene: NA; v_gene: TRBV20-1; abundance: few; CDR3nt: TGCAGTGCTAGCCGGGTCGGGGGAATGGCTATCACAGATACGCAGTATTTT; CDR3aa: CSASRVGGMAITDTQYF
j_gene: TRBJ1-4; d_gene: NA; v_gene: TRBV20-1; abundance: few; CDR3nt: TGCAGTGCTTCCGGGAGTTTAAATGAAAAACTGTTTTTT; CDR3aa: CSASGSLNEKLFF
j_gene: TRBJ2-5; d_gene: NA; v_gene: TRBV20-1; abundance: NA; CDR3nt: TGCAGTGCTAGACCCGGCTGGGAGACCCAGTACTTC; CDR3aa: CSARPGWETQYF
j_gene: TRBJ2-7; d_gene: NA; v_gene: TRBV20-1; abundance: many; CDR3nt: TGCAGTGCCGCGAAGTCGACCCCGGGACGGATGACCTACGAGCAGTACTTC; CDR3aa: CSAAKSTPGRMTYEQYF
j_gene: TRBJ2-7; d_gene: TRBD2; v_gene: TRBV4-2; abundance: many; CDR3nt: TGTGCCAGCAGCCAAGAGACTAGCGGACCTTACGAGCAGTACTTC; CDR3aa: CASSQETSGPYEQYF
j_gene: TRBJ2-7; d_gene: NA; v_gene: TRBV20-1; abundance: many; CDR3nt: TGCAGTGCTAGAGATCTGGCCTTCACCTACGAGCAGTACTTC; CDR3aa: CSARDLAFTYEQYF
j_gene: TRBJ1-2; d_gene: NA; v_gene: TRBV3-1; abundance: NA; CDR3nt: TGTGCCAGCAGCCAAGGGACTAACCGTCGGAATGGCTACACCTTC; CDR3aa: CASSQGTNRRNGYTF
j_gene: TRBJ2-7; d_gene: NA; v_gene: TRBV4-1; abundance: once; CDR3nt: TGCGCCAGCAGCCAAGATAGCGGTACCTCCTACGGGCAGTACTTC; CDR3aa: CASSQDSGTSYGQYF
j_gene: TRBJ2-3; d_gene: NA; v_gene: TRBV28; abundance: NA; CDR3nt: TGTGCCACCAAGAAATGGACCGAGCGCACAGATACGCAGTATTTT; CDR3aa: CATKKWTERTDTQYF
j_gene: TRBJ2-2; d_gene: NA; v_gene: TRBV20-1; abundance: NA; CDR3nt: TGCAGTGCTAGAGACCAATACACCGGGGAGCTGTTTTTT; CDR3aa: CSARDQYTGELFF
j_gene: TRBJ2-5; d_gene: NA; v_gene: TRBV27; abundance: NA; CDR3nt: TGTGCCAGCAAGCAGGACTCAAGGGAGCAGTACTTC; CDR3aa: CASKQDSREQYF
j_gene: TRBJ2-1; d_gene: NA; v_gene: TRBV12-3/TRBV12-4; abundance: once; CDR3nt: TGTGCCAGCTTTGCCCAGTATGGTGAGCAGTTCTTC; CDR3aa: CASFAQYGEQFF
j_gene: TRBJ2-1; d_gene: TRBD2; v_gene: TRBV20-1; abundance: NA; CDR3nt: TGCAGTGCTGGGACTAGCGGGACGACTTACAATGAGCAGTTCTTC; CDR3aa: CSAGTSGTTYNEQFF